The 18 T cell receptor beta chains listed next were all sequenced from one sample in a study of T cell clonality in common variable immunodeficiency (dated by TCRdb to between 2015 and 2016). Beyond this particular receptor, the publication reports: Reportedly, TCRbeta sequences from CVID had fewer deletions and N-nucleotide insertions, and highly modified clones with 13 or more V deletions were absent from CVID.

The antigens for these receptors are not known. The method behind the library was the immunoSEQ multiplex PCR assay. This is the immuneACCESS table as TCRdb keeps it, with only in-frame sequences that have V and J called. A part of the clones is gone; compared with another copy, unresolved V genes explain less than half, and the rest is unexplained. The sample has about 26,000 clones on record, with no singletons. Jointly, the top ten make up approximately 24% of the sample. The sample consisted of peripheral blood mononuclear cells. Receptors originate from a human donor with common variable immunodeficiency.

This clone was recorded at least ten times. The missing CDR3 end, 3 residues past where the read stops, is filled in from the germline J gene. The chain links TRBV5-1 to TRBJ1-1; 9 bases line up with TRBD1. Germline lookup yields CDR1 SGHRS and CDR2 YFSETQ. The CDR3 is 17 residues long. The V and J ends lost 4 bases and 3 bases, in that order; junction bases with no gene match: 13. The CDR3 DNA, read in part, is TGCGCCAGCAGCCCGGGGGGGGACAGGGTTAATGACACTGAA. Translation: CASSPGGDRVNDTE. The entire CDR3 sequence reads CASSPGGDRVNDTEAFF.

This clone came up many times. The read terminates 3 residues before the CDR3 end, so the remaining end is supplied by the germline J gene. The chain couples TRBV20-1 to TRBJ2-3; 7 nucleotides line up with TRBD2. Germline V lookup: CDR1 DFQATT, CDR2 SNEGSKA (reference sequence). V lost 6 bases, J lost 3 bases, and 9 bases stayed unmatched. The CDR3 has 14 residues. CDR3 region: CSASGGWWTDTQYF. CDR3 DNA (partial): TGCAGTGCCTCCGGGGGGTGGTGGACAGATACG.

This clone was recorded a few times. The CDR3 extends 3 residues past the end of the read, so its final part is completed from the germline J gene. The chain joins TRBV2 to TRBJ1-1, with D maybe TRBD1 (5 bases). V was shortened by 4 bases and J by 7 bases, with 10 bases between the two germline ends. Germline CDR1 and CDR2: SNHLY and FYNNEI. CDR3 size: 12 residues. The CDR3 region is CASSAGDREAFF. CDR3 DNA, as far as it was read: TGTGCCAGCAGTGCGGGGGACCGTGAA.

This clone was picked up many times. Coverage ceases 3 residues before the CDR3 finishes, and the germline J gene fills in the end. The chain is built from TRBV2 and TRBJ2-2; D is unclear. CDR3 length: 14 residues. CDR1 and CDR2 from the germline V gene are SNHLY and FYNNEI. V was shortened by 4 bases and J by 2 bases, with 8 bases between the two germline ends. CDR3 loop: CASSGIGNTGELFF. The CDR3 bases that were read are TGTGCCAGCAGTGGTATCGGTAACACCGGGGAG.

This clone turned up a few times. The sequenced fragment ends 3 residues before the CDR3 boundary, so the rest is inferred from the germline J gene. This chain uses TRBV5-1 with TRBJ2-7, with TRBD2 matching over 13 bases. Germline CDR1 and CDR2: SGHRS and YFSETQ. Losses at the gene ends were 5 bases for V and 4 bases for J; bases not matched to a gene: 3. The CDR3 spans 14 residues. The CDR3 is CASRLAGGRYEQYF. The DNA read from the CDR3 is TGCGCCAGCAGACTAGCGGGGGGGCGGTACGAG.

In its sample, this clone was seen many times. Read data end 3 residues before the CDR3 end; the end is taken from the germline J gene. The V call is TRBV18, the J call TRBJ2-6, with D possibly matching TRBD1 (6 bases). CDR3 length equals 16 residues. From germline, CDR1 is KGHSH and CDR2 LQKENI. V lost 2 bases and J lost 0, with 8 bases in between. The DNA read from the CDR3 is TGTGCCAGCTCACCAAGACAGGCCTCTGGGGCCAACGTC. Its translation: CASSPRQASGANV. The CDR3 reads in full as CASSPRQASGANVLTF.

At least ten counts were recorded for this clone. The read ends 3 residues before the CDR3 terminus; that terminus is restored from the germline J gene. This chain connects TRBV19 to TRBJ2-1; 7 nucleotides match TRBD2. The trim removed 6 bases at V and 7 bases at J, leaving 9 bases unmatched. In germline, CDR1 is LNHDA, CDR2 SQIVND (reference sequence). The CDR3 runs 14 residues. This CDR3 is CASRRAGVRNEQFF. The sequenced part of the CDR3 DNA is TGTGCCAGTAGAAGGGCGGGAGTGAGGAATGAG.

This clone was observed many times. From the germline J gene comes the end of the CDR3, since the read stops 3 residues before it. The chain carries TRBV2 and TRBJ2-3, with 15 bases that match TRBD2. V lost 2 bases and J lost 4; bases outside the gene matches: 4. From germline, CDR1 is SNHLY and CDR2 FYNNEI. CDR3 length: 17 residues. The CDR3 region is CASSESGLAGGSDTQYF. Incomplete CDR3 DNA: TGTGCCAGCAGTGAATCGGGACTAGCGGGGGGCTCAGATACG. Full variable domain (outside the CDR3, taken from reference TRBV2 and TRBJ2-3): EPEVTQTPSHQVTQMGQEVILRCVPISNHLYFYWYRQILGQKVEFLVSFYNNEISEKSEIFDDQFSVERPDGSNFTLKIRSTKLEDSAMYFCASSESGLAGGSDTQYFGPGTRLTVL.

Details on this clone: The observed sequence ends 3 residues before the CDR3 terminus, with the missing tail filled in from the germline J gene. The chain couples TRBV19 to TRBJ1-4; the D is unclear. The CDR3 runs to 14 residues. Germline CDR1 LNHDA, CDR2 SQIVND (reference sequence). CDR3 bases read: TGTGCCAGTAGTATAGTAGCGGGGTCCGGGGAA. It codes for CASSIVAGSGE. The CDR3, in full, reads CASSIVAGSGELFF.

Here the CDR3 reads CASERARPLRAEAFF. The sequenced CDR3 bases are TGTGCCAGCGAGAGAGCTAGGCCCCTCCGGGCTGAA. V gene TRBV11-2 combines with J gene TRBJ1-1, with D uncertain. The CDR3 is cut off 3 residues early in the read; its end comes from the germline J gene. Germline loops: CDR1 SGHAT, CDR2 FQNNGV. The CDR3 runs to 15 residues. Trimming cost V 8 bases and J 6 bases, with 22 bases left between them.

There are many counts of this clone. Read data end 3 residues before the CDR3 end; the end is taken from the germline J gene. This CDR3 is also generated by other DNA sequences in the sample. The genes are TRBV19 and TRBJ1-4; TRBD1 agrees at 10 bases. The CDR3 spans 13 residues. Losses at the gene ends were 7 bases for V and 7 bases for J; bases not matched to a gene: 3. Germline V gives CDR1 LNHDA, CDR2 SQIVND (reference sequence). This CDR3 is CASIGQGGEKLFF. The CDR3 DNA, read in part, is TGTGCCAGTATCGGACAGGGGGGTGAAAAA.

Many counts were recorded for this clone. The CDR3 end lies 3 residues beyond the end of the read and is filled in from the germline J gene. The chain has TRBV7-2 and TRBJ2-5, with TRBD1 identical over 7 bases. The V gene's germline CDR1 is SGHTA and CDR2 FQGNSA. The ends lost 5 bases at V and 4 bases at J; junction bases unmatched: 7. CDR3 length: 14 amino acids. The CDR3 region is CASSPRQGGETQYF. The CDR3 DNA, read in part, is TGTGCCAGCAGCCCAAGACAGGGTGGAGAGACC. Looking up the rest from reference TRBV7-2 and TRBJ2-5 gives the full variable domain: GAGVSQSPSNKVTEKGKDVELRCDPISGHTALYWYRQSLGQGLEFLIYFQGNSAPDKSGLPSDRFSAERTGGSVSTLTIQRTQQEDSAVYLCASSPRQGGETQYFGPGTRLLVL.

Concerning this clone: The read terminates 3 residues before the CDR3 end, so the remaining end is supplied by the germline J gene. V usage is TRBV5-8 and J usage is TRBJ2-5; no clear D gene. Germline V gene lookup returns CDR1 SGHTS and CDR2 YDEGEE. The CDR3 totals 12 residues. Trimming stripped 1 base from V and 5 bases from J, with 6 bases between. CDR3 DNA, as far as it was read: TGTGCCAGCAGCTTGACGGTGGAGACC. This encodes CASSLTVET. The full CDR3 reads CASSLTVETQYF.

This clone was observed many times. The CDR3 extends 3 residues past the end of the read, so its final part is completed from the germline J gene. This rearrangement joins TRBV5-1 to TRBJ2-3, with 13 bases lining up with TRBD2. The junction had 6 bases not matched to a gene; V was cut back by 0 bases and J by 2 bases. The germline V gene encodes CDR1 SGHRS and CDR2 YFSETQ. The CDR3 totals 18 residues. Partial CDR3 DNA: TGCGCCAGCAGCTTGGCCCCGGGACTAGCGGGATTCACAGATACG. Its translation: CASSLAPGLAGFTDT. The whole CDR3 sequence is CASSLAPGLAGFTDTQYF.

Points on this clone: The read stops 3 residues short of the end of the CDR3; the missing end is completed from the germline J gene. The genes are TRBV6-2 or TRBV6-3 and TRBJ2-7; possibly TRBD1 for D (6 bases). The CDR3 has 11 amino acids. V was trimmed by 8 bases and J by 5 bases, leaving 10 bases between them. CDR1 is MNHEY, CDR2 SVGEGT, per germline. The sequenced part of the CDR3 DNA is TGTGCCAGCTCGAGGACAGACGAG. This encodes CASSRTDE. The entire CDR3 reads CASSRTDEQYF.

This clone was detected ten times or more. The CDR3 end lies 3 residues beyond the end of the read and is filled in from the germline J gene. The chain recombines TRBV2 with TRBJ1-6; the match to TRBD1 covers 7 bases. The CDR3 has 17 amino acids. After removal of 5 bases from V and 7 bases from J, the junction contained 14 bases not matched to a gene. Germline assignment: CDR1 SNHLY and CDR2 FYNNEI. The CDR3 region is CASSPSAPGQTNSPLHF. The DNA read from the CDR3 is TGTGCCAGCAGTCCATCAGCCCCGGGACAGACGAATTCACCC.

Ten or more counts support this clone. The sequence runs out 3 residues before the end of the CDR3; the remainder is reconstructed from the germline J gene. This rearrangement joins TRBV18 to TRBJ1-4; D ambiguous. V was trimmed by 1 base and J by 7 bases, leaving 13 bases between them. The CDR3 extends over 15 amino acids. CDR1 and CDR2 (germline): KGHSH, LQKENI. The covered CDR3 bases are TGTGCCAGCTCACCACGATCTGGATCGGGTGAAAAA. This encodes CASSPRSGSGEK. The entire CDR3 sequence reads CASSPRSGSGEKLFF.

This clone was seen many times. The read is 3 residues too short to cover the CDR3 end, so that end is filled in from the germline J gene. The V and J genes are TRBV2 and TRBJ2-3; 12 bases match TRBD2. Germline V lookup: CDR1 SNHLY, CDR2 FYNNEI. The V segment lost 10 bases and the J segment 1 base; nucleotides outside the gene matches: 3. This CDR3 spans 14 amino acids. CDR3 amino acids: CATLAGGGTDTQYF. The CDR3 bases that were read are TGTGCCACCCTAGCGGGGGGGGGCACAGATACG.